The 18 T cell receptor beta chains given below trace back to one sample, sequenced in a study of T cells in Graves' hyperthyroidism and ophthalmopathy. Authors of the study amplified TCR beta CDR3 regions from RNA transcripts. The study used the HTBI primer set for a first-round RT-PCR of the TCR CDR3. TCRdb re-called the multiplex PCR reads through MiXCR, storing one row per CDR3 protein. Here the sample spans about 640,000 distinct CDR3 sequences, roughly 20% being singletons. Sequencing was carried out using blood. These receptors originate from a man aged 30 to 45 with Graves' ophthalmopathy.

This clonotype has ten or more counts. This chain joins TRBV20-1 and TRBJ2-3, with 9 bases aligning to TRBD2. After removal of 0 bases from V and 6 bases from J, the junction contained 10 bases not matched to a gene. The CDR3 is 16 residues long. Germline V lookup: CDR1 DFQATT, CDR2 SNEGSKA (reference sequence). This CDR3 is CSARDPGGSGSDTQYF. In DNA form, the CDR3 reads TGCAGTGCTAGAGACCCCGGGGGTAGCGGGAGCGATACGCAGTATTTT.

This clonotype was seen more than once but under ten times. V is TRBV28 and J is TRBJ2-7, with D tentatively TRBD2 (5 bases). Germline lookup yields CDR1 MDHEN and CDR2 SYDVKM. Trimming took off 8 bases at V and 4 bases at J, with 12 bases between the two ends. The CDR3 sequence is 12 residues long. The CDR3 DNA is TGTGCCAGCGGACTTTCTGGGTACGAGCAGTACTTC. Translating gives CASGLSGYEQYF.

The CDR3 protein is CASSLRKSDTQYF. The CDR3 DNA reads TGTGCCAGCAGCTTACGAAAATCCGATACGCAGTATTTT. The chain joins TRBV7-2 to TRBJ2-3; no reliable D call. This CDR3 region has 13 residues. Germline loops: CDR1 SGHTA, CDR2 FQGNSA. V lost 2 bases and J 6 bases, leaving 9 bases between the germline ends. The whole variable domain, filled in from reference TRBV7-2 and TRBJ2-3, reads GAGVSQSPSNKVTEKGKDVELRCDPISGHTALYWYRQSLGQGLEFLIYFQGNSAPDKSGLPSDRFSAERTGGSVSTLTIQRTQQEDSAVYLCASSLRKSDTQYFGPGTRLTVL.

The chain links TRBV20-1 to TRBJ2-1; D may match TRBD1 or TRBD2 (5 bases each). Germline loops: CDR1 DFQATT, CDR2 SNEGSKA (reference sequence). V was trimmed by 4 bases and J by 7 bases, leaving 20 bases between them. This CDR3 region has 15 residues. CDR3 sequence: CSATQLTGPLNEQFF. The CDR3, as DNA: TGCAGTGCTACCCAATTGACGGGGCCTTTGAATGAGCAGTTCTTC.

The table lists this clonotype with many counts. V is TRBV5-6 and J is TRBJ2-2, with TRBD2 matching 9 bases. The CDR3 sequence is 16 residues long. Germline V gene lookup returns CDR1 SGHDT and CDR2 YYEEEE. V shed 0 bases and J 3 bases; nucleotides not matched to a gene: 3. CDR3 sequence reads: CASSLALAGDTGELFF. The CDR3 DNA reads TGTGCCAGCAGCTTGGCATTAGCGGGAGACACCGGGGAGCTGTTTTTT.

This clonotype was seen a handful of times. The chain is built from TRBV28 and TRBJ2-7; TRBD1 matches at 8 bases. This CDR3 has 14 amino acids. Germline lookup yields CDR1 MDHEN and CDR2 SYDVKM. V shed 5 bases, J shed 3 bases, and the junction held 6 bases outside the gene matches. The CDR3, as DNA: TGTGCCAGCAGTCCGGACAGGGTAATCTACGAGCAGTACTTC. It translates to CASSPDRVIYEQYF.

The table lists this clonotype with a few counts. V gene TRBV7-6 combines with J gene TRBJ2-7; D is perhaps TRBD1 (5 bases). Germline CDR1 SGHVS, CDR2 FNYEAQ. The ends were cut back, 1 base at V and 0 bases at J, with 19 bases in the middle. There are 18 residues in the CDR3. CDR3 region: CASSLVENHRRDSYEQYF. Here the CDR3 DNA reads TGTGCCAGCAGCTTAGTCGAGAATCACAGGCGTGACTCCTACGAGCAGTACTTC.

This clonotype was detected many times. V gene TRBV7-2 combines with J gene TRBJ2-7; D call uncertain. Trimming cost V 1 base and J 4 bases, with 14 bases left between them. Germline V CDR1 and CDR2: SGHTA, FQGNSA. The CDR3 spans 15 residues. The DNA of the CDR3 is TGTGCCAGCAGCTTAGGACTCCTTCGTAGGTACGAGCAGTACTTC. Translating gives CASSLGLLRRYEQYF.

The genes are TRBV6-2 or TRBV6-3 and TRBJ1-3; the D gene is possibly TRBD1 (5 bases). Germline V CDR1 and CDR2: MNHEY, SVGEGT. The CDR3 sequence is 14 residues long. V lost 6 bases and J lost 0, with 9 bases in between. CDR3 sequence: CASRPGSSGNTIYF. The CDR3 region has the DNA TGTGCCAGCAGGCCAGGGAGCTCTGGAAACACCATATATTTT.

This clonotype turned up a few times. The V and J genes are TRBV10-3 and TRBJ2-2; 12 nucleotides align to TRBD2. The germline gives CDR1 ENHRY, CDR2 SYGVKD. The CDR3 has 16 residues. J gave up 6 bases and V 6 bases, and 8 bases lay outside the gene matches. CDR3 in amino acids: CAISERTSGVAGELFF. CDR3 bases: TGTGCCATCAGCGAGAGGACTAGCGGGGTGGCCGGGGAGCTGTTTTTT.

About this clonotype: With a much larger clone just one base away, this may be a read error. The rearrangement uses TRBV5-1 and TRBJ1-1, with 9 nucleotides matching TRBD1. Germline V lookup: CDR1 SGHRS, CDR2 YFSETQ. The CDR3 sequence is 15 residues long. The junction had 8 bases not matched to a gene; V was cut back by 4 bases and J by 4 bases. The chain's CDR3 is CASSGGQGGRTEAFF. For the CDR3, the DNA is TGCGCCAGCAGCGGGGGACAGGGCGGGCGCACTGAAGCTTTCTTT.

This clonotype occurred many times. The chain carries TRBV5-1 and TRBJ2-1, with 7 positions matching TRBD2. After removal of 0 bases from V and 6 bases from J, the junction contained 9 bases not matched to a gene. Germline loops: CDR1 SGHRS, CDR2 YFSETQ. The CDR3 has 16 amino acids. CDR3 residues: CASSLALAGASNEQFF. The DNA for the CDR3 is TGCGCCAGCAGCTTGGCCCTGGCGGGAGCAAGCAATGAGCAGTTCTTC.

This clonotype has ten or more counts. The rearrangement uses TRBV12-3 or TRBV12-4 and TRBJ2-2, with TRBD2 matching over 10 bases. The CDR3 has 15 residues. The trim removed 5 bases at V and 9 bases at J, leaving 9 bases unmatched. CDR3 sequence (DNA): TGTGCCAGCAGTATCGGACTAGCGGCTAGCTGGGAGCTGTTTTTT. Translation: CASSIGLAASWELFF.

The table lists this clonotype with many counts. This chain connects TRBV7-9 to TRBJ1-4, with a tentative D call TRBD1 (5 bases). CDR3 size: 12 residues. V was trimmed by 10 bases and J by 6 bases, leaving 12 bases between them. Germline V CDR1 and CDR2: SEHNR, FQNEAQ (reference sequence). The CDR3 coding sequence is TGTGCCACCGGGGCTTTCGATGAAAAACTGTTTTTT. Translation gives CATGAFDEKLFF.

This chain joins TRBV9 and TRBJ1-1; D not certain. In germline, CDR1 is SGDLS, CDR2 YYNGEE. Trimming removed 3 bases at V and 4 bases at J, with 7 bases between. The CDR3 is 12 residues long. The CDR3 sequence: CASSDYGTEAFF. DNA for the CDR3: TGTGCCAGCAGCGATTACGGCACTGAAGCTTTCTTT. Full variable domain (missing parts from reference TRBV9 and TRBJ1-1): DSGVTQTPKHLITATGQRVTLRCSPRSGDLSVYWYQQSLDQGLQFLIQYYNGEERAKGNILERFSAQQFPDLHSELNLSSLELGDSALYFCASSDYGTEAFFGQGTRLTVV.

This clonotype was counted a few times. The chain recombines TRBV5-1 with TRBJ1-1; TRBD1 might be the D (6 bases). Trimming left V 0 bases short and J 1 base short, with 10 bases between. Germline loops: CDR1 SGHRS, CDR2 YFSETQ. CDR3 size: 15 residues. CDR3 bases: TGCGCCAGCAGCTTGGCCCCGGGACAGAACACTGAAGCTTTCTTT. This translates into CASSLAPGQNTEAFF.

Only a few counts were recorded for this clonotype. The J gene is TRBJ2-7, the V gene TRBV28; TRBD1 agrees at 11 bases. The CDR3 contains 15 residues. The ends lost 4 bases at V and 3 bases at J; junction bases unmatched: 5. In germline, CDR1 is MDHEN, CDR2 SYDVKM. The chain's CDR3 is CASSSTGQGVYEQYF. As DNA, the CDR3 is TGTGCCAGCAGTTCCACGGGACAGGGGGTCTACGAGCAGTACTTC.

The rearrangement links TRBV28 to TRBJ2-5; tentative D call: TRBD2 (5 bases). Germline V lookup: CDR1 MDHEN, CDR2 SYDVKM. With 2 bases removed from V and 4 bases from J, the gap between germline ends came to 11 bases. The CDR3 runs to 14 residues. CDR3 DNA sequence: TGTGCCAGCAGTTTAAAGGGAGAGGGAGAGACCCAGTACTTC. It encodes CASSLKGEGETQYF.